Described below is a single TCR beta chain sequence and its context. Its antigen is not known. Pooled together were second doses at about 4 or about 12 weeks. CDR1 SGHNT and CDR2 YENEEA come from the germline V gene. Trimming stripped 3 bases from V and 6 bases from J, with 11 bases between. CDR3 length: 13 residues. Libraries were prepared by immunoSEQ multiplex PCR; TCRdb keeps only in-frame clonotypes and omits some of them. The repertoire holds 150,000 to 160,000 clones, with about 90% as singletons. This sample is drawn from a study of T cell responses to AZD1222 COVID-19 vaccine. Broader study findings: A mostly white British donor set with more females was recruited, and clonal diversity was possibly underestimated. Seropositivity was recorded at baseline in only a handful of AZD1222 recipients. Vaccine-associated CD4 TCRs spanned spike, dominant at 160-218 and 743-854.

The sample was peripheral blood, taken 28 days after the second AZD1222 dose. The rearrangement uses TRBV11-3 and TRBJ1-1; possible D gene TRBD1, 5 bases. The source of this sequence is an adult who received the AZD1222 COVID-19 vaccine. The CDR3 sequence is CASSLTARAEAFF. CDR3 DNA: TGTGCCAGCAGCTTGACAGCCCGGGCTGAAGCTTTCTTT.